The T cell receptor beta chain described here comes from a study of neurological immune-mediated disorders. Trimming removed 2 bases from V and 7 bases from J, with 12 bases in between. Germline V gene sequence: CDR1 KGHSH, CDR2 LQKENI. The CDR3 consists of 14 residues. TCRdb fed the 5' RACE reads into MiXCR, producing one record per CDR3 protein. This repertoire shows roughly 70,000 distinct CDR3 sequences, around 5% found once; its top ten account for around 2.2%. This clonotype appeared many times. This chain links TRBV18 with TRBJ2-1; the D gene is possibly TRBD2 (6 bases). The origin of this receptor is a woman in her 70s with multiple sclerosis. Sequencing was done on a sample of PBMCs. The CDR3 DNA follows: TGTGCCAGCTCACCAGGACTAACCGAGAATGAGCAGTTCTTC. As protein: CASSPGLTENEQFF.